This T cell receptor (beta chain) is drawn from a study of T-cell reconstitution after alpha-beta-depleted transplantation in children. Study-level results: Newly produced T cells mostly provided counts and TCRbeta diversity after one year, as hyperexpanded clones declined. Roughly two months post-transplant, alpha-beta T cells reportedly originated from several hundred graft clones that had expanded. From surviving recipient T cells and thymic progenitors came the high day-60 TCRbeta diversity observed in some patients.

Unique molecular identifiers were used to barcode this TCRbeta library. TCRdb passed the PCR reads through MiXCR, listing each CDR3 protein once. The sample contains around 130,000 distinct CDR3 sequences, about 9.6% of which appear only once. This clonotype appeared a single time. The antigen is not known. The germline CDR1 and CDR2 sequences are DFQATT and SNEGSKA (reference sequence). V shed 5 bases and J shed 9 bases, with 11 bases lying between them. The CDR3 spans 12 residues. The rearrangement links TRBV20-1 to TRBJ1-6; perhaps TRBD1 as D (6 bases). This TCR came from a girl less than two years old who had a stem cell transplant for combined immunodeficiency, so the T cells may come from the graft donor. The sample consisted of PBMCs, mostly from graft donor cells, taken 180 days after TCRalphabeta/CD19-depleted stem cell transplant. CDR3 nucleotide sequence: TGCAGTGCTCGGGGGGCGGGTTCACCCCTCCACTTT. Its translation is CSARGAGSPLHF.